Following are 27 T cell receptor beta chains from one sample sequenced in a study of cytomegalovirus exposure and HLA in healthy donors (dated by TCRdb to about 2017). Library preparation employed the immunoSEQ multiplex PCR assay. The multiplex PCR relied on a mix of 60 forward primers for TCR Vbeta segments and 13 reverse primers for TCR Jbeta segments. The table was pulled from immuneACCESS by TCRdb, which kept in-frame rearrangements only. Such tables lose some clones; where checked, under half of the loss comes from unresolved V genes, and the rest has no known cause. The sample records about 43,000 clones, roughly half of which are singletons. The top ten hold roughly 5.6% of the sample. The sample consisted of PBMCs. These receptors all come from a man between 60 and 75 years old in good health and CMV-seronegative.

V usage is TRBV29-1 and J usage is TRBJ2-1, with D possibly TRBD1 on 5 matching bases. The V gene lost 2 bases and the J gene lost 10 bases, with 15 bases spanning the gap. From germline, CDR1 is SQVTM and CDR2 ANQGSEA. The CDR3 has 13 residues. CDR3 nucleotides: TGCAGCGTTGAAAAAAGTCAGGGTAGCGAGCAGTTCTTC. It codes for CSVEKSQGSEQFF.

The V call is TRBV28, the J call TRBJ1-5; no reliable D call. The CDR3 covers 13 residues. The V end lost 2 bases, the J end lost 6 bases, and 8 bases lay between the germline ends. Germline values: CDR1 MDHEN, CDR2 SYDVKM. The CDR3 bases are TGTGCCAGCAGTTTACAGGTCGGTCAGCCCCAGCATTTT. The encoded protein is CASSLQVGQPQHF.

For the CDR3, the DNA is TGTGCCAGCACCGTCGGGACAGGGTCAATCAATGAGCAGTTCTTC. This translates into CASTVGTGSINEQFF. The chain joins TRBV25-1 to TRBJ2-1; 9 nucleotides line up with TRBD1. The germline V gene has CDR1 MGHDK and CDR2 SYGVNS. CDR3 size: 15 residues. Trimming cost V 7 bases and J 6 bases; bases outside gene matches: 10. Full variable domain (rest looked up from reference TRBV25-1 and TRBJ2-1): EADIYQTPRYLVIGTGKKITLECSQTMGHDKMYWYQQDPGMELHLIHYSYGVNSTEKGDLSSESTVSRIRTEHFPLTLESARPSHTSQYLCASTVGTGSINEQFFGPGTRLTVL.

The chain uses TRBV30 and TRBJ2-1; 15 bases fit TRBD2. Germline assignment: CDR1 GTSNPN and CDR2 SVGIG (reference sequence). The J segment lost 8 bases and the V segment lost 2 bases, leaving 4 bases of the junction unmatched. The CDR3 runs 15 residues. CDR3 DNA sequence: TGTGCCTGGAGTAGGGGACTAGCGGGAGGCGATGAGCAGTTCTTC. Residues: CAWSRGLAGGDEQFF.

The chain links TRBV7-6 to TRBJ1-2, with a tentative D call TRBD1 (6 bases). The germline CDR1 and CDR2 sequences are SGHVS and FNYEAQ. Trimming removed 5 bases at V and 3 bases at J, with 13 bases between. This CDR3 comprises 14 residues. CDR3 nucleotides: TGTGCCAGCAGCCCCAGGGCAGGGGACTATGGCTACACCTTC. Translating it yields CASSPRAGDYGYTF.

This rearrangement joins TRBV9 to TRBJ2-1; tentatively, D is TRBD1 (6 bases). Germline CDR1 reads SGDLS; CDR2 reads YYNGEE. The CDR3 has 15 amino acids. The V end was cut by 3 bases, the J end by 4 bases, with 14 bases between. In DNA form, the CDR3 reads TGTGCCAGCAGCGCTCGACAGGCAACATACAATGAGCAGTTCTTC. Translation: CASSARQATYNEQFF.

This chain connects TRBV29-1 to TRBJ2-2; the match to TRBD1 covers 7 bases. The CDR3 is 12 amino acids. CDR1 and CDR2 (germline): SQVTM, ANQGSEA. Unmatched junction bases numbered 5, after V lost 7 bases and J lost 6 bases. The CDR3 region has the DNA TGCAGCGCCGGGACAGACGCCGGGGAGCTGTTTTTT. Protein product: CSAGTDAGELFF.

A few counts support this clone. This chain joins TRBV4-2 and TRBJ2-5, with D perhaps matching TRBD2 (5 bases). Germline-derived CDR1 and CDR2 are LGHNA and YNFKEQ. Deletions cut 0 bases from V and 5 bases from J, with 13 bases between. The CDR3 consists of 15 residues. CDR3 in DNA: TGTGCCAGCAGCCAAGAGACCGAGCGGCGGGAGACCCAGTACTTC. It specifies CASSQETERRETQYF.

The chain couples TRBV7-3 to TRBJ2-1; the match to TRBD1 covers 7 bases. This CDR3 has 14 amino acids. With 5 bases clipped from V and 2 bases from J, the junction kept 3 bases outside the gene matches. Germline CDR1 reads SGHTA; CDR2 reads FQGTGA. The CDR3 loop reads CASSRGTAYNEQFF. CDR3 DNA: TGTGCCAGCAGCAGAGGGACAGCCTACAATGAGCAGTTCTTC. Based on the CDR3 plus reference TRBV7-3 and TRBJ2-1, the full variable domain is GAGVSQTPSNKVTEKGKYVELRCDPISGHTALYWYRQSLGQGPEFLIYFQGTGAADDSGLPNDRFFAVRPEGSVSTLKIQRTERGDSAVYLCASSRGTAYNEQFFGPGTRLTVL.

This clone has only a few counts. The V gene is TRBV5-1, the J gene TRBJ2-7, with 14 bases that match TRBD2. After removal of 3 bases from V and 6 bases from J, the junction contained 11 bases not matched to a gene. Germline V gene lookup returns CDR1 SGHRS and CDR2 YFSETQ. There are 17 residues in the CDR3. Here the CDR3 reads CASSSVPGLAGAGEQYF. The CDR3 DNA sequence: TGCGCCAGCAGCTCTGTCCCGGGACTAGCGGGAGCGGGCGAGCAGTACTTC.

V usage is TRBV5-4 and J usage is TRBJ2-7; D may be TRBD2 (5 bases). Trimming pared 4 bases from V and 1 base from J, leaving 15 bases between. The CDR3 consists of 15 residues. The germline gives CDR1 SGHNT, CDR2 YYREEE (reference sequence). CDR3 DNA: TGTGCCAGCAGCCTAGAGGGCCCTCGTTCCTACGAGCAGTACTTC. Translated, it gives CASSLEGPRSYEQYF.

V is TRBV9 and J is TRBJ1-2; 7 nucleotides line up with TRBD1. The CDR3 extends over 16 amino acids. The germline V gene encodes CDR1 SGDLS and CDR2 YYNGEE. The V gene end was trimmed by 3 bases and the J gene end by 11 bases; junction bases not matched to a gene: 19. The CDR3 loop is CASSAGFNRGHEGYTF. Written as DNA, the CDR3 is TGTGCCAGCAGCGCCGGATTTAACAGGGGACACGAGGGGTACACCTTC.

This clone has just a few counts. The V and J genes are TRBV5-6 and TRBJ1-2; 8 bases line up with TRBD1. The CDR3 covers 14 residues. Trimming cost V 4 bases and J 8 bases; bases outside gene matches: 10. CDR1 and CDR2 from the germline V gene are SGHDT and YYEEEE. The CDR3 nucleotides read TGTGCCAGCAGCCTTAATCAGGGGGCGATAGGCTACACCTTC. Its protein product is CASSLNQGAIGYTF.

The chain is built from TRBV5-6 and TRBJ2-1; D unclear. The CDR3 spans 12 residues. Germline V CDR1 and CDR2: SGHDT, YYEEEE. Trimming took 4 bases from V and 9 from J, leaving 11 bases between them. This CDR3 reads CASSHTKGEQFF. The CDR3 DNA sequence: TGTGCCAGCAGCCATACTAAAGGTGAGCAGTTCTTC.

The chain's CDR3 is CASSRAGNTEAFF. The CDR3 DNA reads TGTGCCAGCTCTAGGGCGGGGAACACTGAAGCTTTCTTT. The chain links TRBV18 to TRBJ1-1; no definite D call. There are 13 residues in the CDR3. V was clipped by 6 bases and J by 1 base, with 9 bases between them. Germline CDR1 reads KGHSH; CDR2 reads LQKENI.

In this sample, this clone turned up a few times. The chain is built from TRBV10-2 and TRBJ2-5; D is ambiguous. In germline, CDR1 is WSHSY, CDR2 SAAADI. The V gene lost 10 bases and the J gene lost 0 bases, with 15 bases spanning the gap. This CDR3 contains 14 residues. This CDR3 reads CATSERRYQETQYF. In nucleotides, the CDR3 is TGCGCCACCTCGGAGAGGCGGTACCAAGAGACCCAGTACTTC.

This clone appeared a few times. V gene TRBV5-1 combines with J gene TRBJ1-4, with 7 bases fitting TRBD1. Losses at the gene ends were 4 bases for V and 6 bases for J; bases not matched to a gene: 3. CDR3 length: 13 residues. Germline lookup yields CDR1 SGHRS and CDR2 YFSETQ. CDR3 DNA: TGCGCCAGCAGCAGAGGGACAGATGAAAAACTGTTTTTT. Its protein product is CASSRGTDEKLFF. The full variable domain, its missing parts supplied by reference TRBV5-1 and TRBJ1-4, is KAGVTQTPRYLIKTRGQQVTLSCSPISGHRSVSWYQQTPGQGLQFLFEYFSETQRNKGNFPGRFSGRQFSNSRSEMNVSTLELGDSALYLCASSRGTDEKLFFGSGTQLSVL.

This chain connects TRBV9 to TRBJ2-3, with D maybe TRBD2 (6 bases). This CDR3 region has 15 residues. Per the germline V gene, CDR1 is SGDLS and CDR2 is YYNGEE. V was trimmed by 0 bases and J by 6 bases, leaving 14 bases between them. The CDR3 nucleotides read TGTGCCAGCAGCGTAGTAGGGGCAGGAGGGGATACGCAGTATTTT. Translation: CASSVVGAGGDTQYF.

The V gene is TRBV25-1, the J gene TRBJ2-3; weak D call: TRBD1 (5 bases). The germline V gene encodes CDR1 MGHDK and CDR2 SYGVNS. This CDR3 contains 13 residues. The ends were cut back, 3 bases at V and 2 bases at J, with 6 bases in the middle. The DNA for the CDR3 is TGTGCCAGCAGTGAGGACAACACAGATACGCAGTATTTT. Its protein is CASSEDNTDTQYF.

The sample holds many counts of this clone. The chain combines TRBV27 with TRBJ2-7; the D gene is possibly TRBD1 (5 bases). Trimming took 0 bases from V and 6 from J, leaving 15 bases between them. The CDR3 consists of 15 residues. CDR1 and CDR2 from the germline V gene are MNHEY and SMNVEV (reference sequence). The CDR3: CASSLSGAGFIEQYF. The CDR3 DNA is TGTGCCAGCAGTTTATCTGGGGCAGGGTTTATCGAGCAGTACTTC.

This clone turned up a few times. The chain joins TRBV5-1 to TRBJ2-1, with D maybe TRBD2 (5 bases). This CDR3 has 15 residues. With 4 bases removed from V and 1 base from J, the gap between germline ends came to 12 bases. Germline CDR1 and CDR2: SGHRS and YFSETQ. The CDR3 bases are TGCGCCAGCAGCCGAAGCGGTTCTTCCTACAATGAGCAGTTCTTC. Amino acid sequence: CASSRSGSSYNEQFF.

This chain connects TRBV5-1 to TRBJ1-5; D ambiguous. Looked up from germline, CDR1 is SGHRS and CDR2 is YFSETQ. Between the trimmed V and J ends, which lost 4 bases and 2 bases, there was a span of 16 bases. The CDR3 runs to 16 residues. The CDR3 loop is CASSAGPVGGNQPQHF. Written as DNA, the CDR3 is TGCGCCAGCAGCGCGGGCCCTGTAGGAGGCAATCAGCCCCAGCATTTT.

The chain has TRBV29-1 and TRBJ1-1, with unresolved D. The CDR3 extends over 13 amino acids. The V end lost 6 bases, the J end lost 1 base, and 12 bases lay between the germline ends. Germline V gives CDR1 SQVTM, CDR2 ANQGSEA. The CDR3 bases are TGCAGCGTCCGAGGGTGGGGGAACACTGAAGCTTTCTTT. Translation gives CSVRGWGNTEAFF. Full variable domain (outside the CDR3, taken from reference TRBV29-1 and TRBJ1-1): SAVISQKPSRDICQRGTSLTIQCQVDSQVTMMFWYRQQPGQSLTLIATANQGSEATYESGFVIDKFPISRPNLTFSTLTVSNMSPEDSSIYLCSVRGWGNTEAFFGQGTRLTVV.

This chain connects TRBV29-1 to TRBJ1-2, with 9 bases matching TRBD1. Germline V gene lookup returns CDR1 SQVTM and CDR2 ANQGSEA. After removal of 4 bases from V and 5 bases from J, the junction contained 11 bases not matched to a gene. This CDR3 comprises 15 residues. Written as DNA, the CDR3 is TGCAGCGTTGCGGTCGGACAGGGGTTTTTGTATGGCTACACCTTC. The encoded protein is CSVAVGQGFLYGYTF.

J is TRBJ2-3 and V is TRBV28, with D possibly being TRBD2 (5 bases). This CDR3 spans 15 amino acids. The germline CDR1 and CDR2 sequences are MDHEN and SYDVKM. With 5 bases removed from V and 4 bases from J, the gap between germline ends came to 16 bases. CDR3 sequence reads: CASSTARVEADTQYF. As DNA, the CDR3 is TGTGCCAGCAGTACCGCGAGGGTCGAAGCAGATACGCAGTATTTT.

The CDR3: CASSFRGLSSSYNEQFF. CDR3 in DNA: TGTGCCAGCAGTTTCCGAGGCCTCTCGAGCTCCTACAATGAGCAGTTCTTC. V usage is TRBV6-4 and J usage is TRBJ2-1; D ambiguous. V shed 5 bases and J shed 0 bases, with 17 bases lying between them. The germline CDR1 and CDR2 sequences are MRHNA and SNTAGT. This CDR3 comprises 17 residues.

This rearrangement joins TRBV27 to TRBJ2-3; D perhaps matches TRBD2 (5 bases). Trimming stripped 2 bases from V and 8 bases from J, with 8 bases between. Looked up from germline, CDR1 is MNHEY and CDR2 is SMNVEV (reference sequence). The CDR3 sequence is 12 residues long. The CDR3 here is CASSLRGGTQYF. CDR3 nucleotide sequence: TGTGCCAGCAGTTTACGCGGAGGTACGCAGTATTTT.